Described below is a single TCR beta chain sequence and its context. Which antigen it targets is not known. Base qualities were left out, and no much larger clone turns up one base away. From the cysteine up to the phenylalanine, the CDR3 has a length of 11 residues. Only the CDR3 DNA stays, 33 bases, in frame from base 1. The germline ends are 5 bases apart after V is trimmed by 5 bases and J by 4 bases. The germline V gene (reference sequence) sets CDR1 to DFQATT and CDR2 to SNEGSKA. These data are taken from a study of technical replicates of blood from a handful of donors (dated by TCRdb to the late 2010s). Library construction relied on the immunoSEQ multiplex PCR assay. TCRdb's version of the immuneACCESS table is confined to in-frame rearrangements and falls short of the full clone set. An unresolved V gene accounts for under half of the shortfall where checked; the remainder is of unknown origin. The sample table records some 70,000 clones; just under 97% of these occur just once. Clones ranked in the top ten supply 0.24% of the sample.

Material: T cells isolated from PBMCs. This clonotype originated in a human donor in good health. The sequence is built from TRBV20-1 and TRBJ1-4, with the D gene call left open. The nucleotide sequence is given as TGCAGTGCTTTCATTAATGAAAAACTGTTTTTT. The resulting protein is CSAFINEKLFF.